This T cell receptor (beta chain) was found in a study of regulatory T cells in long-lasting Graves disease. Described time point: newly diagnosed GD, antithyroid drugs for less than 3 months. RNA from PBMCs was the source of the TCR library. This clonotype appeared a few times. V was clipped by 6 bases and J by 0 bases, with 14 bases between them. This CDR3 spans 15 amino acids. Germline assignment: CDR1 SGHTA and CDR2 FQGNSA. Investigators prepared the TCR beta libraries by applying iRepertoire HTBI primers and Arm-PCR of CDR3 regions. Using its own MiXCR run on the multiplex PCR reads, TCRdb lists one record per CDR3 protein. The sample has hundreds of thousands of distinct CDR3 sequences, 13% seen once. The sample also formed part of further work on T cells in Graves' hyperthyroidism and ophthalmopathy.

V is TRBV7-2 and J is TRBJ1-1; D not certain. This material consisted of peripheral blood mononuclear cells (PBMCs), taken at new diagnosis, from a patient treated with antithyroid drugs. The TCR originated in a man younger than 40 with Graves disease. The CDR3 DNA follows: TGTGCCAGCAGTATAGCTGCGAGCTTGAACACTGAAGCTTTCTTT. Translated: CASSIAASLNTEAFF.